This T cell receptor (beta chain) was identified during a study of blood T cell repertoires in COVID-19. Study background: Sources were T cells, B-cell-depleted T cells, or PBMCs; the material itself was cDNA or gDNA.

As handled by the study authors: Reference gene primer amplification in the assay estimated nucleated cell counts. Data came from immunoSEQ multiplex PCR; TCRdb stores just in-frame clones and leaves some out. The V and J calls and the clone size are those of that table, but D and trimming were determined from the DNA. The sample shows 200,000 to 250,000 clones, under 90% of them seen only once. The CDR3 has 15 amino acids. Germline lookup yields CDR1 SGHRS and CDR2 YFSETQ. J gave up 6 bases and V 4 bases, and 11 bases lay outside the gene matches. Those designated as exposed participants met a COVID-19 case within 2 weeks before study entry.

The rearrangement uses TRBV5-1 and TRBJ1-1; 8 bases fit TRBD1. This TCR was sampled from a woman in her forties or fifties who had been exposed to COVID-19. Source material: PBMCs or T cells enriched from blood (not recorded which). CDR3 DNA: TGCGCCAGCAGCGCTATTCAGGGGGCAAAAGCTGAAGCTTTCTTT. Its translation: CASSAIQGAKAEAFF. Complete variable domain (other parts from reference TRBV5-1 and TRBJ1-1): KAGVTQTPRYLIKTRGQQVTLSCSPISGHRSVSWYQQTPGQGLQFLFEYFSETQRNKGNFPGRFSGRQFSNSRSEMNVSTLELGDSALYLCASSAIQGAKAEAFFGQGTRLTVV.